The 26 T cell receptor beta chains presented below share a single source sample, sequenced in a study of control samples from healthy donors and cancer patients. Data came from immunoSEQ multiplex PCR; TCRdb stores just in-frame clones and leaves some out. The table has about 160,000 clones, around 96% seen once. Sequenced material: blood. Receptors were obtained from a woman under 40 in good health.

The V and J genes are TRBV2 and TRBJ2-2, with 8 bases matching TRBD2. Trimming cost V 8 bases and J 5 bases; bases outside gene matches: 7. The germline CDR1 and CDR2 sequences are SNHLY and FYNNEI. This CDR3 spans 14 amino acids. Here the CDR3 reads CASEGTRWTGELFF. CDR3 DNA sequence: TGTGCCAGCGAAGGGACTAGATGGACCGGGGAGCTGTTTTTT.

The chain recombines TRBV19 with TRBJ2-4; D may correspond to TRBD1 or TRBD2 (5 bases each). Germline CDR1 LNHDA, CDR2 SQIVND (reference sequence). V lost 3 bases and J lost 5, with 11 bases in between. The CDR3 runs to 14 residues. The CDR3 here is CASSIGAGENIQYF. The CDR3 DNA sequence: TGTGCCAGTAGTATCGGGGCAGGAGAAAACATTCAGTACTTC.

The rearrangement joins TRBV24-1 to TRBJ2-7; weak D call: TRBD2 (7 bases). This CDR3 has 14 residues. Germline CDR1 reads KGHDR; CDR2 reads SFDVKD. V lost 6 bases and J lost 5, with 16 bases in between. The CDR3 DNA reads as TGTGCCACCAGTACCTCGGGGGGCCCCCACGAGCAGTACTTC. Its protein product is CATSTSGGPHEQYF.

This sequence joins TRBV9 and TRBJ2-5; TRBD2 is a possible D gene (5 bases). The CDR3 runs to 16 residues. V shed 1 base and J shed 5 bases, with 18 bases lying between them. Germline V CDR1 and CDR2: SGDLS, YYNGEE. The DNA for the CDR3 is TGTGCCAGCAGCGTAACGGCCCTGCGGGTGGCGGAGACCCAGTACTTC. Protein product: CASSVTALRVAETQYF.

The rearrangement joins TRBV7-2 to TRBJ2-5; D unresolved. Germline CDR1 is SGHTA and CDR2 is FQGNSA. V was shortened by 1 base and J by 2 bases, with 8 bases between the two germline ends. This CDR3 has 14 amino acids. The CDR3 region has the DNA TGTGCCAGCAGCTTAGAGGTACAGCAAGAGACCCAGTACTTC. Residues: CASSLEVQQETQYF.

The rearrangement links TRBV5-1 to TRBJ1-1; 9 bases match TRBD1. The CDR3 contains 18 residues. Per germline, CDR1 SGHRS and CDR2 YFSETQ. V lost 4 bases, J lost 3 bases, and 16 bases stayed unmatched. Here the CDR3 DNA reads TGCGCCAGCAGCCAGCCCCCGGGACAGGGTGGGAAGTACACTGAAGCTTTCTTT. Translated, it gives CASSQPPGQGGKYTEAFF.

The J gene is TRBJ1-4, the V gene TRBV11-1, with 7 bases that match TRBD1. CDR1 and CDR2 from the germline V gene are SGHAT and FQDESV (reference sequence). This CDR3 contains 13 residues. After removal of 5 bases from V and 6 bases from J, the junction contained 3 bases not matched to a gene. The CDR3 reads CASSRDRDEKLFF. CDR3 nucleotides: TGTGCCAGCAGCCGGGACAGAGATGAAAAACTGTTTTTT. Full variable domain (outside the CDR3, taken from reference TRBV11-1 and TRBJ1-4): EAEVAQSPRYKITEKSQAVAFWCDPISGHATLYWYRQILGQGPELLVQFQDESVVDDSQLPKDRFSAERLKGVDSTLKIQPAELGDSAMYLCASSRDRDEKLFFGSGTQLSVL.

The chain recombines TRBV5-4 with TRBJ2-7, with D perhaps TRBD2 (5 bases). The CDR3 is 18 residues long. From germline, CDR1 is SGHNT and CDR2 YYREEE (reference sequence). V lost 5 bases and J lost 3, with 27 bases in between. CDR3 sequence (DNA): TGTGCCAGCAGTCTCGCCCCCCCTTGGGGAGTTTCCGACTACGAGCAGTACTTC. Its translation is CASSLAPPWGVSDYEQYF.

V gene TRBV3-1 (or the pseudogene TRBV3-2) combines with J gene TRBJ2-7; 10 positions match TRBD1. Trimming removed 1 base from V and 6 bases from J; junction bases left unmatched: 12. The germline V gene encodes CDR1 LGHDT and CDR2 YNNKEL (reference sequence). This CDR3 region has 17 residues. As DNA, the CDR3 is TGTGCCAGCAGCCAAGTAGTCAGACAGGGGGCGTCGGCCGAGCAGTACTTC. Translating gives CASSQVVRQGASAEQYF.

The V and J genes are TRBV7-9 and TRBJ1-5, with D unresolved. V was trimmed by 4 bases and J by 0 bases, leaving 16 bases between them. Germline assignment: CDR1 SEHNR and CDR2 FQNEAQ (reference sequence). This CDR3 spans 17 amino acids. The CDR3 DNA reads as TGTGCCAGCAGCTCGTGGGCAGGTGCTCATAGCAATCAGCCCCAGCATTTT. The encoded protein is CASSSWAGAHSNQPQHF.

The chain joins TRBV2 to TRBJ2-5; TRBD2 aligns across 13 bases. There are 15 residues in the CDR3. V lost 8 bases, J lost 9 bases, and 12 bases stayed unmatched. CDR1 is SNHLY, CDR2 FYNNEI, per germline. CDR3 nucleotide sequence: TGTGCCAGCTCTTCCGGGACTAGCGGGACCGTAGCCCAGTACTTC. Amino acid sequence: CASSSGTSGTVAQYF.

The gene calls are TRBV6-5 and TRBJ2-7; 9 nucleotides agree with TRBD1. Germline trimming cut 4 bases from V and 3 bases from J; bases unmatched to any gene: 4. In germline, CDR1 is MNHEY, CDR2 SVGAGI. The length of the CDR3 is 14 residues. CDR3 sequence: CASSSGQGNYEQYF. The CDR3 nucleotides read TGTGCCAGCAGTTCCGGACAGGGGAACTACGAGCAGTACTTC.

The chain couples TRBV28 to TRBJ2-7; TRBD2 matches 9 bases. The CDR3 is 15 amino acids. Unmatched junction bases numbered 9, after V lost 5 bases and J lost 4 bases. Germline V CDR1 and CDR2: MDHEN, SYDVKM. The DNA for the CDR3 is TGTGCCAGCAGTGACCCGGCTAGCGGGAAGTACGAGCAGTACTTC. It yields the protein CASSDPASGKYEQYF. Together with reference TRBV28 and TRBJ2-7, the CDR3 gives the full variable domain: DVKVTQSSRYLVKRTGEKVFLECVQDMDHENMFWYRQDPGLGLRLIYFSYDVKMKEKGDIPEGYSVSREKKERFSLILESASTNQTSMYLCASSDPASGKYEQYFGPGTRLTVT.

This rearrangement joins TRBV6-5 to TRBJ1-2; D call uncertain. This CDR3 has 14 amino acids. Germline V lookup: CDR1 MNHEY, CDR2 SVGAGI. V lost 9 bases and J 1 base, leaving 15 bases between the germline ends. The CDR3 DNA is TGTGCCAGTACCTGGGAGTCGTATAACTATGGCTACACCTTC. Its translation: CASTWESYNYGYTF.

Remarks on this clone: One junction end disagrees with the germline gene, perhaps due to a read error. CDR3 bases: TGTGCCAGCAGTATTGGGGGGTCAGAGACCCAGTACTTC. Protein: CASSIGGSETQYF. The rearrangement links TRBV19 to TRBJ2-5; possibly TRBD2 for D (6 bases). The CDR3 is 13 amino acids. Germline V gene sequence: CDR1 LNHDA, CDR2 SQIVND (reference sequence). The full variable domain, its missing parts supplied by reference TRBV19 and TRBJ2-5, is DGGITQSPKYLFRKEGQNVTLSCEQNLNHDAMYWYRQDPGQGLRLIYYSQIVNDFQKGDIAEGYSVSREKKESFPLTVTSAQKNPTAFYLCASSIGGSETQYFGPGTRLLVL.

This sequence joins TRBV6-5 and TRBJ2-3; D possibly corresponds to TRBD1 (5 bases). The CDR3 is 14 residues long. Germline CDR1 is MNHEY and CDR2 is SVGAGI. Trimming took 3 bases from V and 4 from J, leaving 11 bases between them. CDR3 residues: CASSYQQAADTQYF. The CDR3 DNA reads TGTGCCAGCAGTTATCAACAGGCGGCAGATACGCAGTATTTT.

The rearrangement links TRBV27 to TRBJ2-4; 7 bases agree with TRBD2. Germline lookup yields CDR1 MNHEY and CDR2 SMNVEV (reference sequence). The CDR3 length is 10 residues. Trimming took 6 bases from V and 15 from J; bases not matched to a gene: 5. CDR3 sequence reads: CASRGREWYF. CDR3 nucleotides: TGTGCCAGCAGGGGGCGGGAGTGGTACTTC.

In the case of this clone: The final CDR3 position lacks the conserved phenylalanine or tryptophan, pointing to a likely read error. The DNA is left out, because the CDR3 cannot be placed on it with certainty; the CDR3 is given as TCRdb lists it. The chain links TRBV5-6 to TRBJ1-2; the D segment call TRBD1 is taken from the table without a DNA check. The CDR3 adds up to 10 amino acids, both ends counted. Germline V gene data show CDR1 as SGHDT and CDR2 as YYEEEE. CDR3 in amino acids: CASSLTDRVR.

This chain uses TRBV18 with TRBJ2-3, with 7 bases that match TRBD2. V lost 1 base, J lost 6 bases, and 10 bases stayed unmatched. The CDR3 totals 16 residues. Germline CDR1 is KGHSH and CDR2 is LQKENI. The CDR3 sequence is CASSPQSSGVGDTQYF. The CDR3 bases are TGTGCCAGCTCACCACAATCGAGCGGGGTAGGGGATACGCAGTATTTT. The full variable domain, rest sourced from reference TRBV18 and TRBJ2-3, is NAGVMQNPRHLVRRRGQEARLRCSPMKGHSHVYWYRQLPEEGLKFMVYLQKENIIDESGMPKERFSAEFPKEGPSILRIQQVVRGDSAAYFCASSPQSSGVGDTQYFGPGTRLTVL.

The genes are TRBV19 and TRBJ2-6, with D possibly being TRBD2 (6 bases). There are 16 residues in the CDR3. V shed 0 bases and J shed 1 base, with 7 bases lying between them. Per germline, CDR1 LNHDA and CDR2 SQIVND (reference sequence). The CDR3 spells CASSIDGGSGANVLTF. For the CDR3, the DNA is TGTGCCAGTAGTATAGATGGGGGGTCTGGGGCCAACGTCCTGACTTTC.

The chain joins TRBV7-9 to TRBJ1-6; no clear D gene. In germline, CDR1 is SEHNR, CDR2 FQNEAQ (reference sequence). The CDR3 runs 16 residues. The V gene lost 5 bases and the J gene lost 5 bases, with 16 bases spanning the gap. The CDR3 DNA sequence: TGTGCCAGCAGCAGGGTAGGGTCAATGCATAATTCACCCCTCCACTTT. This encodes CASSRVGSMHNSPLHF.

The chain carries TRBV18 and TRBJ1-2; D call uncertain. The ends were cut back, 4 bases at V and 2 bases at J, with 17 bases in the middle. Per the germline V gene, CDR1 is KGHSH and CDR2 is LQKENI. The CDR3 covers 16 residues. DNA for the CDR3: TGTGCCAGCTCACTCCTCTCCCGTGAAGGGAACTATGGCTACACCTTC. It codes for CASSLLSREGNYGYTF.

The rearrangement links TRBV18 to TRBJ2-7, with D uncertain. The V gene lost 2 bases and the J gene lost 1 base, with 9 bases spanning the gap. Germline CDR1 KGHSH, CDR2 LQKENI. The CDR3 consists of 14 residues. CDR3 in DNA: TGTGCCAGCTCACCAGTGTCAGGATCCTACGAGCAGTACTTC. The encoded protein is CASSPVSGSYEQYF. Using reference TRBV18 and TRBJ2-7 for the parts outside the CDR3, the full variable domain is NAGVMQNPRHLVRRRGQEARLRCSPMKGHSHVYWYRQLPEEGLKFMVYLQKENIIDESGMPKERFSAEFPKEGPSILRIQQVVRGDSAAYFCASSPVSGSYEQYFGPGTRLTVT.

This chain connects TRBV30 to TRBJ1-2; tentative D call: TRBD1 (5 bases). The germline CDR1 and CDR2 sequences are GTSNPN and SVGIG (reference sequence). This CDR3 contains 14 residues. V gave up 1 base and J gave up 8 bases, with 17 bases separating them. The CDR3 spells CAWSGGSGRGGYTF. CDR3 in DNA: TGTGCCTGGAGTGGAGGCTCAGGGCGTGGAGGCTACACCTTC.

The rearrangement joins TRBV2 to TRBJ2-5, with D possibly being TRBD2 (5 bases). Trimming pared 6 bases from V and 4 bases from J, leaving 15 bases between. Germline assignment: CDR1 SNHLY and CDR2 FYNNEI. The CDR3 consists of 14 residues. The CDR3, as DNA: TGTGCCAGCAGGGAGGTGGGGTCTCCAGAGACCCAGTACTTC. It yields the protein CASREVGSPETQYF.

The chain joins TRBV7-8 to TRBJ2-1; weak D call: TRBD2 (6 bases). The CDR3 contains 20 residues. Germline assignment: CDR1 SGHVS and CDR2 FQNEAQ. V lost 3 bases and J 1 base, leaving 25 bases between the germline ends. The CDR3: CASSLEGEGTVVGSYNEQFF. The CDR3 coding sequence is TGTGCCAGCAGCTTGGAGGGTGAGGGGACCGTAGTGGGATCCTACAATGAGCAGTTCTTC.